Each of the 4 T cell receptor beta chains below was sequenced from the same sample in a study of T cell responses to AZD1222 COVID-19 vaccine. Generated by immunoSEQ multiplex PCR, the TCRdb table keeps only in-frame clones and is missing some. Among tens of thousands of clones listed, around 90% were seen once. This specimen was peripheral blood, taken 28 days after the second AZD1222 dose. Receptors were obtained from an adult who received the AZD1222 COVID-19 vaccine.

The chain is built from TRBV11-2 and TRBJ2-3; D gene uncertain. The CDR3 consists of 13 residues. V lost 5 bases, J lost 11 bases, and 17 bases lay in between. Germline assignment: CDR1 SGHAT and CDR2 FQNNGV. DNA for the CDR3: TGTGCCAGCAGCGCGGCCCAGTATTTCGGGCAGTATTTT. This encodes CASSAAQYFGQYF.

The rearrangement joins TRBV5-1 to TRBJ1-6; 8 bases are shared with TRBD1. Per germline, CDR1 SGHRS and CDR2 YFSETQ. V shed 6 bases, J shed 9 bases, and the junction held 11 bases outside the gene matches. The CDR3 consists of 15 residues. CDR3 protein: CASTDTGGSSSPLHF. Written as DNA, the CDR3 is TGCGCCAGCACGGATACAGGGGGAAGTAGTTCACCCCTCCACTTT.

This clone was found a few times. This chain connects TRBV24-1 to TRBJ2-1; no definite D call. This CDR3 spans 11 amino acids. Germline V gene sequence: CDR1 KGHDR, CDR2 SFDVKD. V lost 3 bases and J lost 5, with 1 base in between. CDR3 bases: TGTGCCACCAGTGATGACAATGAGCAGTTCTTC. It codes for CATSDDNEQFF.

This chain joins TRBV27 and TRBJ1-2; the match to TRBD1 covers 7 bases. The V gene end was trimmed by 6 bases and the J gene end by 4 bases; junction bases not matched to a gene: 5. CDR3 length: 13 residues. CDR1 MNHEY and CDR2 SMNVEV come from the germline V gene (reference sequence). The CDR3 nucleotides are TGTGCCAGCAGCCCGGGACAGAGCTATGGCTACACCTTC. As protein: CASSPGQSYGYTF.